The rows below give T cell receptor beta chains drawn from one sample of a study of response to subunit inactivated influenza vaccine. A single record per CDR3 protein comes from TCRdb applying MiXCR to the RT-PCR reads. This table holds 400,000 to 650,000 distinct CDR3 sequences, around 7.9% found once. The specimen comprised PBMCs from blood, sampled about 24 months after vaccination. These receptor sequences come from a man between 50 and 75 years old who received an inactivated influenza vaccine. CDR3s include the opening cysteine and the closing phenylalanine or tryptophan. The D gene is left open where the match is weak. Size tells how often a clone was seen (once, few, many) or the class of an expanded clone, and some rows leave it out.

DNA: TGCGCCAGCAGCCAAGGTTTAGGGATGGGTGAGCAGTACTTC
CDR3: CASSQGLGMGEQYF
size: few
V: TRBV4-3
J: TRBJ2-7
D: -

DNA: TGTGCCAGTAGGTCGACTAGCGGAAGCACAGATACGCAGTATTTT
CDR3: CASRSTSGSTDTQYF
size: -
V: TRBV19
J: TRBJ2-3
D: TRBD2

DNA: TGTGCCAGCAGTTTCAGATCCCCCACAGATACGCAGTATTTT
CDR3: CASSFRSPTDTQYF
size: few
V: TRBV11-2
J: TRBJ2-3
D: -

DNA: TGTGCCAGCAGTTACCTTTACGGACAGGGTTATAATTCACCCCTCCACTTT
CDR3: CASSYLYGQGYNSPLHF
size: -
V: TRBV6-5
J: TRBJ1-6
D: TRBD1

DNA: TGCGCCAGCAGCCTTCGGACAGGCATGAACACTGAAGCTTTCTTT
CDR3: CASSLRTGMNTEAFF
size: many
V: TRBV5-1
J: TRBJ1-1
D: TRBD1

DNA: TGTGCCAGCAGCTTAGACTCTGACAATGAGCAGTTCTTC
CDR3: CASSLDSDNEQFF
size: many
V: TRBV7-2
J: TRBJ2-1
D: -

DNA: TGTGCCAGCAGCCAACGTGGAGGGCAGGGTAACTATGGCTACACCTTC
CDR3: CASSQRGGQGNYGYTF
size: -
V: TRBV3-1
J: TRBJ1-2
D: -

DNA: TGTGCCAGCAGCGAAACACTAGCGGGGGGATATTTCAATGAGCAGTTCTTC
CDR3: CASSETLAGGYFNEQFF
size: few
V: TRBV3-1
J: TRBJ2-1
D: TRBD2

DNA: TGTGCCAGCAGCCCCAGACAGGGGAACATTCAGTACTTC
CDR3: CASSPRQGNIQYF
size: few
V: TRBV7-2
J: TRBJ2-4
D: TRBD1

DNA: TGCGCCAGCAGCCACAGAGGAGCGGGAGAGGCCTCCTACGAGCAGTACTTC
CDR3: CASSHRGAGEASYEQYF
size: few
V: TRBV4-3
J: TRBJ2-7
D: TRBD2

DNA: TGTGCCAGCAGCCCCCCGATGGGCCCGCAGTACTTC
CDR3: CASSPPMGPQYF
size: few
V: TRBV7-8
J: TRBJ2-5
D: -

DNA: TGTGCCGGAAGACTATCAGGCTCCTACGAGCAGTACTTC
CDR3: CAGRLSGSYEQYF
size: -
V: TRBV2
J: TRBJ2-7
D: -

DNA: TGCAGTGCTCCCACCCGGGGGGCCACCTACAATGAGCAGTTCTTC
CDR3: CSAPTRGATYNEQFF
size: -
V: TRBV20-1
J: TRBJ2-1
D: -

DNA: TGTGCCAGCAGCATCTATAGCTCCTACAATGAGCAGTTCTTC
CDR3: CASSIYSSYNEQFF
size: few
V: TRBV2
J: TRBJ2-1
D: -

DNA: TGTGCCAGCAGTTACTCGGGCAGGGCCGGCTATGGCTACACCTTC
CDR3: CASSYSGRAGYGYTF
size: few
V: TRBV6-2/TRBV6-3
J: TRBJ1-2
D: -

DNA: TGTGCCAGCAGCCACGACGTTGGCCGTTTAGAGCAGTACTTC
CDR3: CASSHDVGRLEQYF
size: many
V: TRBV5-8
J: TRBJ2-7
D: -

DNA: TGTGCCAGCAGCTTAGGTGGGGGGGCAGATACGCAGTATTTT
CDR3: CASSLGGGADTQYF
size: medium-sized
V: TRBV7-2
J: TRBJ2-3
D: TRBD2

DNA: TGTGCCAGCAGCCAACCCGACAGGGGGTTTGAGGAGCAGTACTTC
CDR3: CASSQPDRGFEEQYF
size: -
V: TRBV4-2
J: TRBJ2-7
D: TRBD1

DNA: TGTGCCAGCAGCCCACACGTGATGGGGGAACGGGAGACCCAGTACTTC
CDR3: CASSPHVMGERETQYF
size: many
V: TRBV7-9
J: TRBJ2-5
D: -

DNA: TGCAGCGTCGCGCTAGCGGGAGTGTCTAGCACAGATACGCAGTATTTT
CDR3: CSVALAGVSSTDTQYF
size: -
V: TRBV29-1
J: TRBJ2-3
D: TRBD2

DNA: TGTGCCAGCGGAAGGACCGGGACAGCAGGCTCTCACACCTTC
CDR3: CASGRTGTAGSHTF
size: few
V: TRBV9
J: TRBJ1-2
D: TRBD1

DNA: TGCAGTGCTAGGGAGGGCGGGGAGGCCGGGGAGCTGTTTTTT
CDR3: CSAREGGEAGELFF
size: few
V: TRBV20-1
J: TRBJ2-2
D: -

DNA: TGCAGTGCTTTCCCAGCGGAGAGATCATACAATGAGCAGTTCTTC
CDR3: CSAFPAERSYNEQFF
size: few
V: TRBV20-1
J: TRBJ2-1
D: -

DNA: TGCGCCAGCGGCGGGGGGGCCTGGGAGACCCAGTACTTC
CDR3: CASGGGAWETQYF
size: few
V: TRBV10-2
J: TRBJ2-5
D: TRBD2

DNA: TGCGCCAGCAGCCAAGACCCACCGGCCTTTAGCAATCAGCCCCAGCATTTT
CDR3: CASSQDPPAFSNQPQHF
size: few
V: TRBV4-3
J: TRBJ1-5
D: -

DNA: TGCGCCAGCAGCTTGGTAGGGGATCGGGAGACCCAGTACTTC
CDR3: CASSLVGDRETQYF
size: few
V: TRBV5-1
J: TRBJ2-5
D: -

DNA: TGTGCCAGCAGTACCTCCCTGGACTACAATGAGCAGTTCTTC
CDR3: CASSTSLDYNEQFF
size: few
V: TRBV12-3/TRBV12-4
J: TRBJ2-1
D: -

DNA: TGTGCCAGCAGCCCATTGGGGCAAGGAGGGAACGAGCAGTACTTC
CDR3: CASSPLGQGGNEQYF
size: many
V: TRBV5-5
J: TRBJ2-7
D: -

DNA: TGTGCCAGCAGCTTCATAACAGCGAACACCGGGGAGCTGTTTTTT
CDR3: CASSFITANTGELFF
size: few
V: TRBV5-5
J: TRBJ2-2
D: -

DNA: TGTGCCAGCAGTACAGGACAGGGGGGACCCTACGAGCAGTACTTC
CDR3: CASSTGQGGPYEQYF
size: -
V: TRBV6-1
J: TRBJ2-7
D: TRBD1

DNA: TGTGCCAGCAGTACGTCCGGGACAGGGGTAGGAGAGACCCAGTACTTC
CDR3: CASSTSGTGVGETQYF
size: -
V: TRBV2
J: TRBJ2-5
D: TRBD1

DNA: TGCAGTGCTAGAGACTACCCATTTTACAATGAGCAGTTCTTC
CDR3: CSARDYPFYNEQFF
size: few
V: TRBV20-1
J: TRBJ2-1
D: -

DNA: TGCAGTGCTAGGGACGGCTATGGCTACACCTTC
CDR3: CSARDGYGYTF
size: few
V: TRBV20-1
J: TRBJ1-2
D: -

DNA: TGTGCCAGCAGTGAGGCCAGGAATTCACCCCTCCACTTT
CDR3: CASSEARNSPLHF
size: many
V: TRBV6-1
J: TRBJ1-6
D: -

DNA: TGTGCCAGCAGTCCGCCCTCTCAGCCCCAGCATTTT
CDR3: CASSPPSQPQHF
size: -
V: TRBV12-3/TRBV12-4
J: TRBJ1-5
D: -

DNA: TGCAGCGTTCTTCTAATAGGGGAGACCCAGTACTTC
CDR3: CSVLLIGETQYF
size: many
V: TRBV29-1
J: TRBJ2-5
D: -

DNA: TGCAGTGCATACACCGGGACAGGGGAAAGCAATCAGCCCCAGCATTTT
CDR3: CSAYTGTGESNQPQHF
size: -
V: TRBV20-1
J: TRBJ1-5
D: TRBD1

DNA: TGTGCCAGCAGTTTATCTTTTATGAACAATGAGCAGTTCTTC
CDR3: CASSLSFMNNEQFF
size: many
V: TRBV12-3/TRBV12-4
J: TRBJ2-1
D: -

DNA: TGCAGTGCTAGAGATGGGCGGGGCGCCTACAATGAGCAGTTCTTC
CDR3: CSARDGRGAYNEQFF
size: -
V: TRBV20-1
J: TRBJ2-1
D: -

DNA: TGCGCCAGCAGCGACCCGGGACTAGCGGGAGGTACGCAGTATTTT
CDR3: CASSDPGLAGGTQYF
size: -
V: TRBV5-1
J: TRBJ2-3
D: TRBD2

DNA: TGTGCCAGCAGTCAGGGTCTGGAGACCCAGTACTTC
CDR3: CASSQGLETQYF
size: few
V: TRBV6-2/TRBV6-3
J: TRBJ2-5
D: -

DNA: TGCGCCAGCAGCCAAGATTGGAGGCGAGCGTTCTCTGGAAACACCATATATTTT
CDR3: CASSQDWRRAFSGNTIYF
size: few
V: TRBV4-1
J: TRBJ1-3
D: -

DNA: TGCAGTGCTAGAGGTCTGACTAGTTCTTGGGAGACCCAGTACTTC
CDR3: CSARGLTSSWETQYF
size: -
V: TRBV20-1
J: TRBJ2-5
D: -

DNA: TGTGCCAGCAGTTCGGGACAGAGAGAGCAGTTCTTC
CDR3: CASSSGQREQFF
size: many
V: TRBV28
J: TRBJ2-1
D: TRBD1

DNA: TGTGCCAGCAGCAAAGCGTGCGGGATTCAAGAGACCCAGTACTTC
CDR3: CASSKACGIQETQYF
size: few
V: TRBV21-1
J: TRBJ2-5
D: -

DNA: TGTGCCAGTAGTATAGGGTACGGATCGACAGTAAAAACTGAAGCTTTCTTT
CDR3: CASSIGYGSTVKTEAFF
size: -
V: TRBV19
J: TRBJ1-1
D: -

DNA: TGCAGTGCTACTCGGGGGGGCGAAGAGACCCAGTACTTC
CDR3: CSATRGGEETQYF
size: few
V: TRBV20-1
J: TRBJ2-5
D: TRBD2

DNA: TGCAGCGTTGGGACCGGGTCCTACGAGCAGTACTTC
CDR3: CSVGTGSYEQYF
size: many
V: TRBV29-1
J: TRBJ2-7
D: -

DNA: TGCGCCAGCCCATACGACGGGGAGCTGTTTTTT
CDR3: CASPYDGELFF
size: many
V: TRBV5-1
J: TRBJ2-2
D: -

DNA: TGCGCCAGCAGCCAATACCGTGCTAATTCACCCCTCCACTTT
CDR3: CASSQYRANSPLHF
size: many
V: TRBV4-1
J: TRBJ1-6
D: -

DNA: TGCGCCAGCAGCTTGGAGGGGACTAGTACATACGAGCAGTTCTTC
CDR3: CASSLEGTSTYEQFF
size: -
V: TRBV5-1
J: TRBJ2-1
D: TRBD2

DNA: TGCGCCAGCAGCCGACCCGGACTCCGCTCCTACAATGAGCAGTTCTTC
CDR3: CASSRPGLRSYNEQFF
size: -
V: TRBV5-1
J: TRBJ2-1
D: -

DNA: TGTGCCAGCAGCAGGGGAGGGGCCGACGTCTATGGCTACACCTTC
CDR3: CASSRGGADVYGYTF
size: few
V: TRBV3-1
J: TRBJ1-2
D: -

DNA: TGTGCCAGCAGCTTAGTCGCAGGGTGGGCAACTGAAAAACTGTTTTTT
CDR3: CASSLVAGWATEKLFF
size: few
V: TRBV7-2
J: TRBJ1-4
D: -

DNA: TGTGCCATCAGAATTACAGAACAAGAGACCCAGTACTTC
CDR3: CAIRITEQETQYF
size: -
V: TRBV10-3
J: TRBJ2-5
D: -

DNA: TGTGCCAGCAGCGTAGCGGGGCCTTCAGATACGCAGTATTTT
CDR3: CASSVAGPSDTQYF
size: few
V: TRBV9
J: TRBJ2-3
D: -

DNA: TGCGCCAGCAGCTTACGACACCCAACTAATGAAAAACTGTTTTTT
CDR3: CASSLRHPTNEKLFF
size: many
V: TRBV5-1
J: TRBJ1-4
D: -

DNA: TGTGCCAGCAGCTCCGGGGGGTTCGGCACTGAAGCTTTCTTT
CDR3: CASSSGGFGTEAFF
size: few
V: TRBV7-9
J: TRBJ1-1
D: -